Here is one T cell receptor (beta chain) with its context. This record comes from a study of T cell responses to AZD1222 COVID-19 vaccine. Produced via immunoSEQ multiplex PCR; TCRdb's table is partial and in-frame only. This sample yields approximately 84,000 clones, of which 75% to 90% are seen a single time; about 2.2% belongs to the top ten. The germline V gene has CDR1 GTSNPN and CDR2 SVGIG (reference sequence). CDR3 length: 17 residues. The V and J ends lost 3 bases and 1 base, in that order; junction bases with no gene match: 13. J is TRBJ1-1 and V is TRBV30; TRBD1 matches at 8 bases. The TCR was taken from an adult in good health. Sequences were derived from peripheral blood, sampled on day 0 of AZD1222 vaccination. The CDR3 sequence is CAWRPDRGLSRNTEAFF. In nucleotides, the CDR3 is TGTGCCTGGAGGCCCGACAGGGGTTTATCTAGGAACACTGAAGCTTTCTTT.